Reported below is one T cell receptor beta chain. The source of the sample is a study of blood T cell repertoires in COVID-19. Study details: There were acute and convalescent COVID-19 samples, and they came from the United States, Italy and Spain.

Germline loops: CDR1 SGHRS, CDR2 YFSETQ. The CDR3 contains 14 residues. V lost 0 bases, J lost 7 bases, and 8 bases lay in between. Sequencing used immunoSEQ multiplex PCR; TCRdb keeps in-frame clones, though not all of them. The sample holds 160,000 or so clones, more than 65% seen once. This receptor was identified in a woman at least 80 years old with acute or convalescent COVID-19. This chain links TRBV5-1 with TRBJ1-6; no clear D. The source material was peripheral blood. The CDR3 DNA reads TGCGCCAGCAGCTTGGCGGCAGGAAATTCACCCCTCCACTTT. It codes for CASSLAAGNSPLHF. Together with reference TRBV5-1 and TRBJ1-6, the CDR3 gives the full variable domain: KAGVTQTPRYLIKTRGQQVTLSCSPISGHRSVSWYQQTPGQGLQFLFEYFSETQRNKGNFPGRFSGRQFSNSRSEMNVSTLELGDSALYLCASSLAAGNSPLHFGNGTRLTVT.